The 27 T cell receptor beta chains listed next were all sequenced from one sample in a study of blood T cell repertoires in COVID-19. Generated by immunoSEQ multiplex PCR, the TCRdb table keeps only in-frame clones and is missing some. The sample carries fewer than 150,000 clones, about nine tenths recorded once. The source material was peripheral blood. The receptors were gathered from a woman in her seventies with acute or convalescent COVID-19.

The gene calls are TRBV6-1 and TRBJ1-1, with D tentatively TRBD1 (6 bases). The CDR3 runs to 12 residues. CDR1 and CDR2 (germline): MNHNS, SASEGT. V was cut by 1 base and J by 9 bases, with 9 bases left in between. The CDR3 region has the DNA TGTGCCAGCAGTGAAGGACAGGCCCAAGCTTTCTTT. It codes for CASSEGQAQAFF.

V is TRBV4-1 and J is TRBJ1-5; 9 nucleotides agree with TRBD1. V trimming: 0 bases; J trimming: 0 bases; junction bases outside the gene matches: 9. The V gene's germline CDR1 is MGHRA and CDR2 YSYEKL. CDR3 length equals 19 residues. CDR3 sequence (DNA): TGCGCCAGCAGCCAAGAGTGGGACAGGGCGATTAATAGCAATCAGCCCCAGCATTTT. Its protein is CASSQEWDRAINSNQPQHF.

The CDR3 DNA is TGTGCCATCCCCCGGGGGGACAAAAGGCGCACAGATACGCAGTATTTT. It translates to CAIPRGDKRRTDTQYF. The rearrangement uses TRBV10-3 and TRBJ2-3; a weak D match, TRBD2 (7 bases). V lost 8 bases, J lost 1 base, and 19 bases lay in between. CDR3 length: 16 residues. The germline V gene encodes CDR1 ENHRY and CDR2 SYGVKD.

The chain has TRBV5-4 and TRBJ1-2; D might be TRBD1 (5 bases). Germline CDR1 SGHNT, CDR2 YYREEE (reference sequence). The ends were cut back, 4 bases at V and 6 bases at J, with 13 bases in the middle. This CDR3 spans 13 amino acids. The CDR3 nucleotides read TGTGCCAGCAGCCTTGGGGCGGCAGATGGCTACACCTTC. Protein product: CASSLGAADGYTF. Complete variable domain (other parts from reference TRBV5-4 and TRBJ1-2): ETGVTQSPTHLIKTRGQQVTLRCSSQSGHNTVSWYQQALGQGPQFIFQYYREEENGRGNFPPRFSGLQFPNYSSELNVNALELDDSALYLCASSLGAADGYTFGSGTRLTVV.

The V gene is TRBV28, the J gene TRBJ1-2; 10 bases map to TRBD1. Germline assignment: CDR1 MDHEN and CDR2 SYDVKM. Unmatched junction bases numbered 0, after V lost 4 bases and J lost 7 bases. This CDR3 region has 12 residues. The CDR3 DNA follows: TGTGCCAGCAGTTGGACAGGGGGTGGCTACACCTTC. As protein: CASSWTGGGYTF.

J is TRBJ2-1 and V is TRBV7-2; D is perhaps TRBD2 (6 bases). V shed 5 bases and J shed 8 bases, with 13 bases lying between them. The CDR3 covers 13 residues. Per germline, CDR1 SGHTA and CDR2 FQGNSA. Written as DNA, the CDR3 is TGTGCCAGCAGCGGGGGGTGGCGGGATGAGCAGTTCTTC. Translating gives CASSGGWRDEQFF.

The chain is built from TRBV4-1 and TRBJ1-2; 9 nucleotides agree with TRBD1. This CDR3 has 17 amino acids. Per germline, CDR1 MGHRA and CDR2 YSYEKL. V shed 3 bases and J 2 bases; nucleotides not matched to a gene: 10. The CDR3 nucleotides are TGCGCCAGCAGCCAGCCCACACAGGGGGCGGGGAACTATGGCTACACCTTC. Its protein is CASSQPTQGAGNYGYTF.

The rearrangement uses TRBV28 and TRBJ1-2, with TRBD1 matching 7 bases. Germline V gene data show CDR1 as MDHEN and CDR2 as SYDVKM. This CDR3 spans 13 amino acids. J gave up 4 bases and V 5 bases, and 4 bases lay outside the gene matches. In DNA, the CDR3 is TGTGCCAGCAGTGTGACAGGGCTCTATGGCTACACCTTC. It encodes CASSVTGLYGYTF.

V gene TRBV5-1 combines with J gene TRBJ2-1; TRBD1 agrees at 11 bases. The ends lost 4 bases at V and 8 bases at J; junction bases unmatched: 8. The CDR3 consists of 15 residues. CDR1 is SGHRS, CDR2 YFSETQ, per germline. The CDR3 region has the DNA TGCGCCAGCAGCGACCCGGGACAGGGGGGCGATGAGCAGTTCTTC. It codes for CASSDPGQGGDEQFF.

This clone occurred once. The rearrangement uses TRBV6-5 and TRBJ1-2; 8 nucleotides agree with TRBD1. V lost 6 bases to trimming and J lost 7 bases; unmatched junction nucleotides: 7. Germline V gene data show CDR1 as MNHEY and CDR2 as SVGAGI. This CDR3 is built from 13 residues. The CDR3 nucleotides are TGTGCCAGCAGCCTCCGGGACAGGTTTGGCTACACCTTC. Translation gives CASSLRDRFGYTF.

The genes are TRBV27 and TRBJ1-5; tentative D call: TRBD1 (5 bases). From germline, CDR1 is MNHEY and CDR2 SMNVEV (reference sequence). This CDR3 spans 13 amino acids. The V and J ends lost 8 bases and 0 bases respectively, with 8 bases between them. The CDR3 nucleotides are TGTGCCAGCCGGGGGAATAGCAATCAGCCCCAGCATTTT. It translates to CASRGNSNQPQHF.

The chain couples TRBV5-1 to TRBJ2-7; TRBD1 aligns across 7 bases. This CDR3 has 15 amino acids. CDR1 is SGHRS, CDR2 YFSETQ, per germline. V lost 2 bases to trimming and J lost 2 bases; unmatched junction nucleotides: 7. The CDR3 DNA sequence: TGCGCCAGCAGCTTATCGACAGGGATCGCCTACGAGCAGTACTTC. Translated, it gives CASSLSTGIAYEQYF.

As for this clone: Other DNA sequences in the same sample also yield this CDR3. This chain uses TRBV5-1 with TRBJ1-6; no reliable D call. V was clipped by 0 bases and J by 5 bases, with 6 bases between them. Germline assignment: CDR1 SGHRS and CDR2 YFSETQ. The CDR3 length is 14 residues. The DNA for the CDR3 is TGCGCCAGCAGCTTGGGCCAGGATAATTCACCCCTCCACTTT. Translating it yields CASSLGQDNSPLHF.

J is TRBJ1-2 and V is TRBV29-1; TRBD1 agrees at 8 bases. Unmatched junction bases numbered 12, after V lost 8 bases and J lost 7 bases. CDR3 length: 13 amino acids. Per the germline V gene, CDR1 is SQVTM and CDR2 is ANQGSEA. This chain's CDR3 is CSTPTGVGLGYTF. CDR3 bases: TGCAGCACCCCGACAGGGGTAGGACTTGGCTACACCTTC. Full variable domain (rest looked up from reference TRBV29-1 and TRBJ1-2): SAVISQKPSRDICQRGTSLTIQCQVDSQVTMMFWYRQQPGQSLTLIATANQGSEATYESGFVIDKFPISRPNLTFSTLTVSNMSPEDSSIYLCSTPTGVGLGYTFGSGTRLTVV.

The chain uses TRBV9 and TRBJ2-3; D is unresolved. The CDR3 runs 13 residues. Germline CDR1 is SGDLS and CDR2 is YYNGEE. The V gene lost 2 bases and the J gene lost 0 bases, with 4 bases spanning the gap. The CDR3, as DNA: TGTGCCAGCAGCGTCCTAAGCACAGATACGCAGTATTTT. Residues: CASSVLSTDTQYF.

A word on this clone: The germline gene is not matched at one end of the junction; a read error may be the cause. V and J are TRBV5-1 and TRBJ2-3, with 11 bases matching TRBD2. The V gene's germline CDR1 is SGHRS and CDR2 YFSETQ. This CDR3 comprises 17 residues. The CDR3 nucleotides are TGCGCCAGCACGTACCTAGCGGGGGGACCCGGCACTGATACGCAGTATTTT. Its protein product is CASTYLAGGPGTDTQYF.

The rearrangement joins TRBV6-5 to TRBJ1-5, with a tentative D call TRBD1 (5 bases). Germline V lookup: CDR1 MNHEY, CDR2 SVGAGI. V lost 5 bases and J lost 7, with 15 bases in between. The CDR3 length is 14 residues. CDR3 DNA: TGTGCCAGCAGTACCAGGGTGAGGAACCAGCCCCAGCATTTT. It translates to CASSTRVRNQPQHF.

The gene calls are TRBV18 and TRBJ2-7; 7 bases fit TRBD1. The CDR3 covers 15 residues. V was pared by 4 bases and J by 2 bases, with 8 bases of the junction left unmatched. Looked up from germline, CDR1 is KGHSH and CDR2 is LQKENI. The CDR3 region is CASSLGQETPYEQYF. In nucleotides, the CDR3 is TGTGCCAGCTCACTTGGACAGGAAACCCCCTACGAGCAGTACTTC.

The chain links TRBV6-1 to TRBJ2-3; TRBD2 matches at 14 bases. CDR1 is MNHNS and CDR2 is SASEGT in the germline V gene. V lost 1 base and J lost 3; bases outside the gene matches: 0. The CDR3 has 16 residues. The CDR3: CASSEGTSGGTDTQYF. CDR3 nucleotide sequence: TGTGCCAGCAGTGAAGGGACTAGCGGGGGGACAGATACGCAGTATTTT.

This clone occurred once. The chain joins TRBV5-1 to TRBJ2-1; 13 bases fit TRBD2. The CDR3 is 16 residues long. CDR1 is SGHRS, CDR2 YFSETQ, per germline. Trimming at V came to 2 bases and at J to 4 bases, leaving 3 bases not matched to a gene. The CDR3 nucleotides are TGCGCCAGCAGCTTACTAGCGGGGGGGACTTACAATGAGCAGTTCTTC. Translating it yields CASSLLAGGTYNEQFF.

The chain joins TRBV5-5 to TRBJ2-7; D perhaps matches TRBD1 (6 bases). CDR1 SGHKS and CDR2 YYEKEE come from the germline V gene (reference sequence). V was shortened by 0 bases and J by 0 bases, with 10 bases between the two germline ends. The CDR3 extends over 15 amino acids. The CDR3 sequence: CASSLAGASSYEQYF. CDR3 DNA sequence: TGTGCCAGCAGCTTGGCAGGGGCCAGCTCCTACGAGCAGTACTTC. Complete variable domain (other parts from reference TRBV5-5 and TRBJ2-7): DAGVTQSPTHLIKTRGQQVTLRCSPISGHKSVSWYQQVLGQGPQFIFQYYEKEERGRGNFPDRFSARQFPNYSSELNVNALLLGDSALYLCASSLAGASSYEQYFGPGTRLTVT.

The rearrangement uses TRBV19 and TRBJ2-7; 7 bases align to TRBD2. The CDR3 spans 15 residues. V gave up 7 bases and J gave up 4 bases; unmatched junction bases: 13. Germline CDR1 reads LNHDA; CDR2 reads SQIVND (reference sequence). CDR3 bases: TGTGCCAGTACCCTAGGGAGGGAAAAGGGTTACGAGCAGTACTTC. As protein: CASTLGREKGYEQYF.

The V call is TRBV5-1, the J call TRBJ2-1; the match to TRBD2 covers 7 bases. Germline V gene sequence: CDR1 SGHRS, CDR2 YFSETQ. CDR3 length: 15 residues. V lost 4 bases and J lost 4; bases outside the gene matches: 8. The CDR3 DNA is TGCGCCAGCAGCACCCCTAGCGGCACTTACAATGAGCAGTTCTTC. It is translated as CASSTPSGTYNEQFF.

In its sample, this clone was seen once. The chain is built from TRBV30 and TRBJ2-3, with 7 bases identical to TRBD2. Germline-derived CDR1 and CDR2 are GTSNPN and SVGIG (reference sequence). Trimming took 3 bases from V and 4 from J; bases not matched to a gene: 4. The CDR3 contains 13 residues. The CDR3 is CAWRSSGADTQYF. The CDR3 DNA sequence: TGTGCCTGGAGATCGAGCGGGGCAGATACGCAGTATTTT.

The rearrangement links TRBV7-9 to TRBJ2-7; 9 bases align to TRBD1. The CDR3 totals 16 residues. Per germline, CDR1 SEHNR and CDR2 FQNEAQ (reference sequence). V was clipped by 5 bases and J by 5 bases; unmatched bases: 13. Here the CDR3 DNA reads TGTGCCAGCAGCCCAACTTCCGGGACAGGGAAGAACGAGCAGTACTTC. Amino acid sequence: CASSPTSGTGKNEQYF.

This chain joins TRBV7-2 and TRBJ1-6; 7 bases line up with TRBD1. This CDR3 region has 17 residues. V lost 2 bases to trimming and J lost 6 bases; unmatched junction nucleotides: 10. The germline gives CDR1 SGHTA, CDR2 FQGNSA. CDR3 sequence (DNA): TGTGCCAGCAGCTTATCAGCCAACAGGGGTCGTAATTCACCCCTCCACTTT. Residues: CASSLSANRGRNSPLHF.

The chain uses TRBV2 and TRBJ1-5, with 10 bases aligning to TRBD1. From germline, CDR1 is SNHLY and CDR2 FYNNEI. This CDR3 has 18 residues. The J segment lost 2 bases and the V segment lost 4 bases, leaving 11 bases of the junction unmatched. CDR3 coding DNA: TGTGCCAGCAGTGGGGACAGGGGAGGGGCTAGTGGCAATCAGCCCCAGCATTTT. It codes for CASSGDRGGASGNQPQHF.